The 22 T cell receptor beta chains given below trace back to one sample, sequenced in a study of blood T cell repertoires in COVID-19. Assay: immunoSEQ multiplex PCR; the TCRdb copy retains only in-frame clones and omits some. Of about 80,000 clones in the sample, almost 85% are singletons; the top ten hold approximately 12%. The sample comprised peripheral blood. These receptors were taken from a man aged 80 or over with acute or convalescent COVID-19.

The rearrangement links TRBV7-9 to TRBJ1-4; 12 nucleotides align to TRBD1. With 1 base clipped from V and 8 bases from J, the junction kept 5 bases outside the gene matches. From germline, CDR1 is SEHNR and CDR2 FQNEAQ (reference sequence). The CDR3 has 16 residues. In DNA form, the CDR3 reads TGTGCCAGCAGCTTAGGACAGGGACAGGGGGCCGAAAAACTGTTTTTT. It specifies CASSLGQGQGAEKLFF.

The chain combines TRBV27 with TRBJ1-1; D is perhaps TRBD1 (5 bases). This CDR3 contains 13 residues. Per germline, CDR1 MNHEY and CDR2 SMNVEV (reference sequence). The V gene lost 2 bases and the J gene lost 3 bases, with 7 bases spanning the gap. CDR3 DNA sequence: TGTGCCAGCAGTTTAGGGGCCTACACTGAAGCTTTCTTT. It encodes CASSLGAYTEAFF.

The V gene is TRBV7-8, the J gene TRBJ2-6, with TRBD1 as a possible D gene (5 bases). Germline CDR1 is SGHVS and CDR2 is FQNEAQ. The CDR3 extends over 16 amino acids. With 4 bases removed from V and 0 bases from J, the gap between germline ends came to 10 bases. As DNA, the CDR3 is TGTGCCAGCAGCTCACAGGTTCCCTCTGGGGCCAACGTCCTGACTTTC. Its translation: CASSSQVPSGANVLTF.

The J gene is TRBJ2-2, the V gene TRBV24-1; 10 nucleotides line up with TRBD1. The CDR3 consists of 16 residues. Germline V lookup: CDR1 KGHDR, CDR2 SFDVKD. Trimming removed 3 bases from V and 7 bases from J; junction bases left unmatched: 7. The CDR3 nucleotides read TGTGCCACCAGTGATGCGGGACAGGGGTATGGCGGGGAGCTGTTTTTT. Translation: CATSDAGQGYGGELFF.

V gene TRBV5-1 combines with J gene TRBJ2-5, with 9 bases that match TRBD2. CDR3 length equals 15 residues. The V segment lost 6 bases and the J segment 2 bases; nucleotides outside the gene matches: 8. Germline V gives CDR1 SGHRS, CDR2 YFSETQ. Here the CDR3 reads CASKLLAGRQETQYF. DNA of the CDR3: TGCGCCAGCAAGCTCCTAGCGGGGCGACAAGAGACCCAGTACTTC.

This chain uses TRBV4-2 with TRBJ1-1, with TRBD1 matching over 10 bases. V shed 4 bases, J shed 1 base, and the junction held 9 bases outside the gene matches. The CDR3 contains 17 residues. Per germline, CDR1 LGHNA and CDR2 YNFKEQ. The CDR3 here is CASSPGTGARRNTEAFF. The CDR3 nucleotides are TGTGCCAGCAGCCCCGGGACAGGGGCTAGGAGGAACACTGAAGCTTTCTTT.

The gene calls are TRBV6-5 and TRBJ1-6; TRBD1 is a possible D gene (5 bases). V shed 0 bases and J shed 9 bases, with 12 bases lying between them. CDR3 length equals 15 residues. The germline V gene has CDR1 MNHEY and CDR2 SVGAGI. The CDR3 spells CASSYSFGGGSPLHF. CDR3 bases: TGTGCCAGCAGTTACTCGTTCGGGGGAGGTTCACCCCTCCACTTT.

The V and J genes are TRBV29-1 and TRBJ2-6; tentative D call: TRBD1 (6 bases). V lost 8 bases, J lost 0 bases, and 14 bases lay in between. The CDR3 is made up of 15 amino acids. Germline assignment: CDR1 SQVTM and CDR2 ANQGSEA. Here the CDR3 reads CSIGTKSSGANVLTF. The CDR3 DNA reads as TGCAGCATCGGGACAAAATCCTCTGGGGCCAACGTCCTGACTTTC.

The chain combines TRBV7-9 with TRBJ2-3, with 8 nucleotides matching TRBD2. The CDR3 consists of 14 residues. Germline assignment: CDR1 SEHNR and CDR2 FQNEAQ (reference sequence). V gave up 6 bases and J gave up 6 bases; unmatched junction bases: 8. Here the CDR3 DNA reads TGTGCCAGCAGTGCCTCGGCGGGGGGCGATACGCAGTATTTT. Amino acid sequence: CASSASAGGDTQYF.

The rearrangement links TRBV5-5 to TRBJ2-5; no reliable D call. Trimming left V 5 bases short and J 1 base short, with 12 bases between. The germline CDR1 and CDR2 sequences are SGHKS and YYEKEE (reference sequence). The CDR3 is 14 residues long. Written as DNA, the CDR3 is TGTGCCAGCAGGCCCCAGGCACGCCAAGAGACCCAGTACTTC. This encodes CASRPQARQETQYF.

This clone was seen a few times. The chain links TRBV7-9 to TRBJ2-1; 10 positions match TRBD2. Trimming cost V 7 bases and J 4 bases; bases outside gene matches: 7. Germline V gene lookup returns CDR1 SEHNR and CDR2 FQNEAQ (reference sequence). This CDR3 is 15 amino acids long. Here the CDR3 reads CASTSGLAVYNEQFF. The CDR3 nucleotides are TGTGCCAGCACCTCCGGACTAGCGGTTTACAATGAGCAGTTCTTC.

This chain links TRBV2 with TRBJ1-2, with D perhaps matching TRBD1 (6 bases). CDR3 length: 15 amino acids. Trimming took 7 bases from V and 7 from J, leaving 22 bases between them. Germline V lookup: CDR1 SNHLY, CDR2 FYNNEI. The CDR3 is CASTNTLQGSGGYTF. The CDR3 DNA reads TGTGCCAGCACTAATACCCTACAGGGATCCGGTGGCTACACCTTC.

As DNA, the CDR3 is TGTGCCAGCTCACCACGGGCCTTTGAAAAACTGTTTTTT. It yields the protein CASSPRAFEKLFF. The rearrangement joins TRBV18 to TRBJ1-4; D is unresolved. V dropped 1 base and J dropped 7 bases, with 7 bases sitting between them. This CDR3 is built from 13 residues. Germline CDR1 KGHSH, CDR2 LQKENI.

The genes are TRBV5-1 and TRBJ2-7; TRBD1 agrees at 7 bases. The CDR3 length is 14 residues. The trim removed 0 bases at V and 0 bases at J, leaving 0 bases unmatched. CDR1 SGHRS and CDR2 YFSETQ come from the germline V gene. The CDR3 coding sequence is TGCGCCAGCAGCTTGGAGGGGGCCTCCTACGAGCAGTACTTC. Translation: CASSLEGASYEQYF.

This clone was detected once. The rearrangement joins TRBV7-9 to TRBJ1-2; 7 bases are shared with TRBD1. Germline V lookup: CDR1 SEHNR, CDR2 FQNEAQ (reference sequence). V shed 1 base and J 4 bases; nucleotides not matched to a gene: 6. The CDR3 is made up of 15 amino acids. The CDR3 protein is CASSLGDSQSYGYTF. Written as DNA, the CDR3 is TGTGCCAGCAGCTTAGGGGACAGCCAGTCCTATGGCTACACCTTC.

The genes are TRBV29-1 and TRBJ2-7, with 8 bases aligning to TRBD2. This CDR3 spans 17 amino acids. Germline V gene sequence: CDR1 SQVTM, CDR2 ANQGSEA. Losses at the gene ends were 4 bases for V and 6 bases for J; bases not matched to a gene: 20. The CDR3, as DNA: TGCAGCGTTGTAAACCCCATCGGTCGGGGGGGCGCCCTCGAGCAGTACTTC. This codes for CSVVNPIGRGGALEQYF.

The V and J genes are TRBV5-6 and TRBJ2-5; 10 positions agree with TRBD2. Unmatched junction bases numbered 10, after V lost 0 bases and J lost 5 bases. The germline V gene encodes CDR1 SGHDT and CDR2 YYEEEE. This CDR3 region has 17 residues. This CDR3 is CASSLVASGGVTETQYF. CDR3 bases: TGTGCCAGCAGCTTGGTGGCTAGCGGGGGAGTCACGGAGACCCAGTACTTC.

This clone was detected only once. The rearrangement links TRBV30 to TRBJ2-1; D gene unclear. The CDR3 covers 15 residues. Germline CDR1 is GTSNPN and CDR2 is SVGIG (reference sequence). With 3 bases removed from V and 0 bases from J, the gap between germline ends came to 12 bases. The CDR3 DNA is TGTGCCTGGAGCGCCGGAGTCAGCTCCTACAATGAGCAGTTCTTC. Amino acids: CAWSAGVSSYNEQFF.

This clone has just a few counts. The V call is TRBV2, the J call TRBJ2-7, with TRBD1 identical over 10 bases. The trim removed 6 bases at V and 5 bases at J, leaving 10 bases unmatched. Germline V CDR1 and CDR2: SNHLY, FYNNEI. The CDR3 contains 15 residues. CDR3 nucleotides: TGTGCCAGCAGCGACAGGGGGCGGAGGTCCGACGAGCAGTACTTC. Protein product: CASSDRGRRSDEQYF.

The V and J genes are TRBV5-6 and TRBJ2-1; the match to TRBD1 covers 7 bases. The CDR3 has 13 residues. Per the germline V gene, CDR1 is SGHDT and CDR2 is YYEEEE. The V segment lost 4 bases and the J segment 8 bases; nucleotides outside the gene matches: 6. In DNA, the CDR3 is TGTGCCAGCAGCCCTTACCAGGGGGATGAGCAGTTCTTC. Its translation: CASSPYQGDEQFF.

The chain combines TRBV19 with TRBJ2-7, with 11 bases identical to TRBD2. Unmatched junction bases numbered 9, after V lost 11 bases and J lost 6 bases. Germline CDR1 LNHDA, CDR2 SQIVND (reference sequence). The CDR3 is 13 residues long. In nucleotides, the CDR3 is TGTGCCTCCGGGACTAGCGGCATACGCGAGCAGTACTTC. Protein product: CASGTSGIREQYF.

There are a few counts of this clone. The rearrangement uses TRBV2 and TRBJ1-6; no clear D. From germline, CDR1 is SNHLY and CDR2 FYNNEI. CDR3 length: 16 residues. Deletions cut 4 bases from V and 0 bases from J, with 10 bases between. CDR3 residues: CASSVFQNSYNSPLHF. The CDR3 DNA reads TGTGCCAGCAGTGTCTTCCAGAACTCCTATAATTCACCCCTCCACTTT.